This TCR beta chain was captured by sequencing in a study of T cell repertoires in cytomegalovirus infection. General study findings and limits: There were HLA-C-restricted CMV-specific TCR beta clonotypes dominating the ex vivo response.

In the case of this clonotype: What it recognizes is unknown.

One entry per CDR3 protein results from TCRdb running MiXCR on the reads. The sample comprises 310,000 or so distinct CDR3 sequences, approximately 10% of which are singletons, and around 2.6% rests with the top ten. The germline gives CDR1 SQVTM, CDR2 ANQGSEA. V was cut by 2 bases and J by 4 bases, with 12 bases left in between. CDR3 length: 13 amino acids. The clonotype was recovered from a human donor in good health (CMV status not recorded). Some clones in this sample may be carry-over from other donors' samples. Specimen: PBMCs. The chain uses TRBV29-1 and TRBJ2-7; perhaps D is TRBD1 or TRBD2 (5 bases each). CDR3 sequence reads: CSVERDDGYEQYF. In DNA, the CDR3 is TGCAGCGTTGAACGGGACGACGGGTACGAGCAGTACTTC.